This T cell receptor beta chain was found in a study of shared clonotypes between healthy human individuals. Trimming stripped 4 bases from V and 5 bases from J, with 11 bases between. Germline V gene data show CDR1 as SEHNR and CDR2 as FQNEAQ (reference sequence). The CDR3 runs 13 residues. TCRdb's copy holds only in-frame clones and misses some; the assay was immunoSEQ multiplex PCR. In the table there are fewer than 1 million clones, 96% of which are singletons. Naive CD8 cells lacked CD45RO, underwent positive selection for CCR7 and left out terminally differentiated effector memory CD45RA+ cells. This clone was detected only once.

The receptor was isolated from a man under 40 in good health. This rearrangement joins TRBV7-9 to TRBJ2-5; D is unresolved. Specimen: naive CD8+ T cells sorted from blood. The CDR3: CASSSRSPETQYF. CDR3 nucleotides: TGTGCCAGCAGCTCACGATCCCCGGAGACCCAGTACTTC.